A single sample is the source of the 22 T cell receptor beta chains below, sequenced in a study of early T cells in non-severe SARS-CoV-2 infection. TCRdb re-called the 5' RACE reads with MiXCR, one entry per CDR3 protein. The sample carries 50,000 to 55,000 distinct CDR3 sequences, about a tenth recorded once. Sequenced input: whole blood. The receptors were gathered from an adult who was a healthcare worker with PCR-confirmed SARS-CoV-2 infection or an uninfected control (not recorded which).

The CDR3 protein is CATHRAGEQYF. CDR3 nucleotides: TGTGCCACCCACAGGGCCGGCGAGCAGTACTTC. V is TRBV2 and J is TRBJ2-7, with TRBD1 as a possible D gene (6 bases). Germline V CDR1 and CDR2: SNHLY, FYNNEI. The CDR3 length is 11 residues. V lost 10 bases and J lost 6, with 13 bases in between.

The chain joins TRBV5-1 to TRBJ2-3; a possible D gene is TRBD2 (5 bases). Germline V gene data show CDR1 as SGHRS and CDR2 as YFSETQ. The CDR3 runs 15 residues. V was cut by 4 bases and J by 0 bases, with 12 bases left in between. The CDR3 region has the DNA TGCGCCAGCAGCCCACGAGCGGATAGCACAGATACGCAGTATTTT. It translates to CASSPRADSTDTQYF.

This sequence joins TRBV7-2 and TRBJ2-6; D tentatively fits TRBD1 or TRBD2 (5 bases each). Germline loops: CDR1 SGHTA, CDR2 FQGNSA. The germline V and J ends were trimmed by 3 bases and 0 bases, with 9 bases remaining between them. This CDR3 has 16 amino acids. The CDR3 DNA sequence: TGTGCCAGCAGCTTTAAGGGGAGCTCTGGGGCCAACGTCCTGACTTTC. Residues: CASSFKGSSGANVLTF.

Only a few counts were recorded for this clonotype. The chain links TRBV20-1 to TRBJ2-1; 10 bases match TRBD2. Trimming cost V 6 bases and J 3 bases; bases outside gene matches: 11. Germline CDR1 and CDR2: DFQATT and SNEGSKA (reference sequence). CDR3 length: 16 amino acids. DNA for the CDR3: TGCAGTGCCGAACCTAGCGGGAGCAATGGCTACAATGAGCAGTTCTTC. It yields the protein CSAEPSGSNGYNEQFF.

The CDR3 bases are TGCACAGGCGGGAGGGAGGACGGGGAGCTGTTTTTT. Translation gives CTGGREDGELFF. The genes are TRBV29-1 and TRBJ2-2, with 9 bases fitting TRBD2. The CDR3 is made up of 12 amino acids. CDR1 and CDR2 (germline): SQVTM, ANQGSEA.

This clonotype was detected many times. One end of the junction does not line up with germline, which may come from a read error. J is TRBJ1-1 and V is TRBV28; D not resolved. The V gene's germline CDR1 is MDHEN and CDR2 SYDVKM. The CDR3 is 12 amino acids. In nucleotides, the CDR3 is TGTGCCAGCAGTTTAATTTCCCGCCCCGCCGTCTTT. Amino acid sequence: CASSLISRPAVF.

This clonotype has ten or more counts. One end of the junction does not line up with germline, which may come from a read error. The chain recombines TRBV6-6 with TRBJ2-3, with 7 bases matching TRBD2. Germline loops: CDR1 MNHNY, CDR2 SVGAGI (reference sequence). This CDR3 comprises 13 residues. The CDR3 DNA sequence: TGTGCCGGCAGCGGGGCCAACACAGATACGCAGTATTTT. This codes for CAGSGANTDTQYF.

The sample holds many counts of this clonotype. The V call is TRBV20-1, the J call TRBJ2-7, with D maybe TRBD1 (5 bases). V was cut by 3 bases and J by 3 bases, with 15 bases left in between. The CDR3 is 14 residues long. Looked up from germline, CDR1 is DFQATT and CDR2 is SNEGSKA (reference sequence). The CDR3 DNA reads TGCAGTGCTAGTTATCAGGGTTTAAGCTACGAGCAGTACTTC. Translation gives CSASYQGLSYEQYF.

This clonotype occurred many times. The chain uses TRBV11-2 and TRBJ2-7, with 8 bases aligning to TRBD2. Germline trimming cut 2 bases from V and 4 bases from J; bases unmatched to any gene: 1. The CDR3 has 13 amino acids. Germline V gene lookup returns CDR1 SGHAT and CDR2 FQNNGV. The CDR3 DNA follows: TGTGCCAGCAGCTTATCGGGGGGGTACGAGCAGTACTTC. Translating it yields CASSLSGGYEQYF.

The chain employs TRBV9 and TRBJ1-2, with D possibly being TRBD1 (5 bases). This CDR3 comprises 16 residues. Germline V gives CDR1 SGDLS, CDR2 YYNGEE. The V gene lost 4 bases and the J gene lost 1 base, with 17 bases spanning the gap. CDR3 nucleotide sequence: TGTGCCAGCAGCCCCGCTCTATCCGGGGGTAACTATGGCTACACCTTC. Translation gives CASSPALSGGNYGYTF.

This clonotype occurred many times. The rearrangement uses TRBV11-2 and TRBJ2-7, with D possibly called TRBD1 or TRBD2 (5 bases each). Germline V gives CDR1 SGHAT, CDR2 FQNNGV. This CDR3 is 15 amino acids long. The V end lost 5 bases, the J end lost 4 bases, and 18 bases lay between the germline ends. The CDR3 DNA follows: TGTGCCAGCAGCGATACCGGGGCCACTTTGTACGAGCAGTACTTC. Its protein product is CASSDTGATLYEQYF.

This clonotype occurred many times. V usage is TRBV18 and J usage is TRBJ1-1; 7 nucleotides match TRBD1. This CDR3 comprises 15 residues. Germline V CDR1 and CDR2: KGHSH, LQKENI. The J segment lost 5 bases and the V segment lost 3 bases, leaving 9 bases of the junction unmatched. DNA for the CDR3: TGTGCCAGCTCACCGCCCACAGGGGAATCGACTGAAGCTTTCTTT. This codes for CASSPPTGESTEAFF. Together with reference TRBV18 and TRBJ1-1, the CDR3 gives the full variable domain: NAGVMQNPRHLVRRRGQEARLRCSPMKGHSHVYWYRQLPEEGLKFMVYLQKENIIDESGMPKERFSAEFPKEGPSILRIQQVVRGDSAAYFCASSPPTGESTEAFFGQGTRLTVV.

J is TRBJ2-1 and V is TRBV10-2; D is undetermined. V shed 2 bases and J shed 4 bases, with 15 bases lying between them. The length of the CDR3 is 16 residues. CDR1 WSHSY and CDR2 SAAADI come from the germline V gene. CDR3 protein: CASSEPYLRTYNEQFF. CDR3 coding DNA: TGCGCCAGCAGTGAGCCTTATCTTAGAACTTACAATGAGCAGTTCTTC.

This clonotype was recorded at least ten times. This chain connects TRBV12-3 or TRBV12-4 to TRBJ2-1, with 7 bases fitting TRBD2. The ends lost 6 bases at V and 7 bases at J; junction bases unmatched: 9. This CDR3 has 14 residues. CDR3 nucleotide sequence: TGTGCCAGCAGGGCTATAGCGGGTGTGAATGAGCAGTTCTTC. Its translation is CASRAIAGVNEQFF.

About this clonotype: A much larger clone differs from this one at a single base, so this may be a read error. The chain joins TRBV7-3 to TRBJ2-1; D is ambiguous. Germline CDR1 reads SGHTA; CDR2 reads FQGTGA. The CDR3 contains 15 residues. CDR3 coding DNA: TGTGCCAGCAGCCCCCACGCAGGTACCTACTATGAGCAGTTCTTC. Residues: CASSPHAGTYYEQFF.

The sample holds a few counts of this clonotype. Its ends do not fully match the called genes, so a read error is possible. The chain recombines TRBV12-3 or TRBV12-4 with TRBJ1-1; possible D gene TRBD1, 5 bases. This CDR3 comprises 13 residues. The CDR3 sequence is CASSLMGRPLGIF. The CDR3 DNA follows: TGTGCCAGCAGTTTAATGGGGCGTCCACTAGGGATCTTT.

The rearrangement links TRBV12-3 or TRBV12-4 to TRBJ2-2; 15 bases line up with TRBD2. The CDR3 spans 18 residues. V shed 6 bases and J 4 bases; nucleotides not matched to a gene: 9. Here the CDR3 reads CASRKLQGLAGGTGELFF. The CDR3 region has the DNA TGTGCCAGCAGGAAACTACAGGGACTAGCGGGAGGCACCGGGGAGCTGTTTTTT.

The chain uses TRBV11-2 and TRBJ1-2; D is unresolved. Germline V gene sequence: CDR1 SGHAT, CDR2 FQNNGV. V was cut by 1 base and J by 2 bases, with 14 bases left in between. The length of the CDR3 is 16 residues. The CDR3 spells CASSLGGSPKNYGYTF. CDR3 coding DNA: TGTGCCAGCAGCTTAGGGGGTTCTCCCAAGAACTATGGCTACACCTTC.

In this sample, this clonotype turned up many times. This chain's CDR3 is CASSSDRYYGYTF. The CDR3 nucleotides are TGTGCCAGCAGTTCCGACAGATACTATGGCTACACCTTC. The rearrangement uses TRBV28 and TRBJ1-2; D might be TRBD1 (5 bases). Germline assignment: CDR1 MDHEN and CDR2 SYDVKM. Trimming cost V 4 bases and J 3 bases, with 9 bases left between them. This CDR3 has 13 residues.

This clonotype has just a few counts. The chain uses TRBV5-8 and TRBJ2-1; 10 bases agree with TRBD2. CDR1 and CDR2 (germline): SGHTS, YDEGEE. V lost 8 bases and J lost 5; bases outside the gene matches: 10. The CDR3 has 15 amino acids. DNA of the CDR3: TGTGCCAGTGGGCTAGCGGGAGTCTTAAACAATGAGCAGTTCTTC. It translates to CASGLAGVLNNEQFF.

Many counts were recorded for this clonotype. The CDR3 sequence is CAISEAEGFTDTQYF. CDR3 bases: TGTGCCATCAGTGAAGCGGAAGGTTTCACAGATACGCAGTATTTT. V gene TRBV10-3 combines with J gene TRBJ2-3, with D possibly matching TRBD2 (5 bases). With 3 bases removed from V and 2 bases from J, the gap between germline ends came to 12 bases. The CDR3 runs 15 residues. Germline CDR1 is ENHRY and CDR2 is SYGVKD.

This clonotype was found a few times. The chain carries TRBV9 and TRBJ1-5; no clear D. From germline, CDR1 is SGDLS and CDR2 YYNGEE. The CDR3 contains 14 residues. Trimming removed 0 bases at V and 5 bases at J, with 9 bases between. CDR3 nucleotide sequence: TGTGCCAGCAGCGTAGGGGCAGAAGATCAGCCCCAGCATTTT. As protein: CASSVGAEDQPQHF.